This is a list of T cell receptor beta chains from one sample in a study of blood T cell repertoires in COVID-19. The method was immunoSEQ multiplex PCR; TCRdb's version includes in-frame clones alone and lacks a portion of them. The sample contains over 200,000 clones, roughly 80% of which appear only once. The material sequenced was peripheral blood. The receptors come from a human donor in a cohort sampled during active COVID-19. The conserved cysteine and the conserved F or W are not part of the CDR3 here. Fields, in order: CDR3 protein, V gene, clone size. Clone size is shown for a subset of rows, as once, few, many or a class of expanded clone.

CDR3: ASSLAGGPYEQY; V: TRBV7-8; size: NA
CDR3: SASPDPGRSNQPQH; V: TRBV20-1; size: NA
CDR3: ASSSTGYLNTEAF; V: TRBV28; size: NA
CDR3: ASRYPSGSPYEQY; V: TRBV7-2; size: NA
CDR3: ASSPLQGISSPLH; V: TRBV7-9; size: NA
CDR3: ASSLGQGNTGELF; V: TRBV4-3; size: NA
CDR3: ASSISGGTSYEQY; V: TRBV19; size: NA
CDR3: SVEDWPGTANYGYT; V: TRBV29-1; size: NA
CDR3: ASSGPSANSYEQY; V: TRBV5-4; size: NA
CDR3: ASSPRARDKY; V: TRBV7-9; size: NA
CDR3: ASSQPPEGVDEQY; V: TRBV6-2/TRBV6-3; size: NA
CDR3: SVQPGGNQPQH; V: TRBV29-1; size: NA
CDR3: ASSPPAGGYGYT; V: TRBV7-2; size: once
CDR3: ASSFRVSGWYSPLH; V: TRBV7-3; size: NA
CDR3: ASSDRGSTQY; V: TRBV5-5; size: NA
CDR3: ASSLDSSKNTQY; V: TRBV7-2; size: NA
CDR3: ASRRTGYTEAF; V: TRBV27; size: NA
CDR3: ASSITHSNQPQH; V: TRBV27; size: few
CDR3: ASSYPGTSGRAGEQY; V: TRBV5-4; size: NA
CDR3: ASTRQGQPEAF; V: TRBV5-1; size: NA
CDR3: ASSQGGRQETQY; V: TRBV7-2; size: NA